This T cell receptor beta chain was found in a study of vaccination effects on CD4 cells after COVID-19. Antigen-specific CD4+ T cells were first expanded with viral peptide pools by the ViraFEST assay and only then sequenced. The authors isolated CD4+ T cells after roughly 10 days of culture. According to the study, vaccine recipients showed no prior SARS-CoV-2 infection and negative nucleocapsid antibodies. The V end was cut by 2 bases, the J end by 7 bases, with 25 bases between. This CDR3 region has 18 residues. Germline V gene lookup returns CDR1 SGHNT and CDR2 YYREEE (reference sequence). Note on this clone: Its target is not known.

Clones were sequenced by immunoSEQ multiplex PCR, and TCRdb holds only the in-frame ones, with some missing. The sample records some 69,000 clones, more than 70% being singletons. The sample here was CD4+ T cells from PBMCs cultured with HCoV-NL63 spike peptides, taken before COVID-19 vaccination. The receptor was isolated from a human donor who received a COVID-19 vaccine. The rearrangement joins TRBV5-4 to TRBJ1-5; D perhaps matches TRBD1 (6 bases). CDR3 region: CASSFPKHNRARGQPQHF. The CDR3 DNA is TGTGCCAGCAGCTTCCCGAAACACAACAGGGCACGGGGCCAGCCCCAGCATTTT.